The T cell receptor (beta chain) under discussion was sequenced for a study of high-grade serous ovarian cancer treatment subgroups. General observations from the study: The analyses considered CDR3 and ignored CDR1 and CDR2.

The CDR3 runs to 15 residues. Trimming stripped 0 bases from V and 2 bases from J, with 9 bases between. The germline gives CDR1 SGHVS, CDR2 FQNEAQ. The tumor samples were collected prior to definitive surgery or chemotherapy. In the case of this clone: The antigen is unknown.

Using immunoSEQ multiplex PCR, the repertoire was profiled, and TCRdb retains in-frame clones only, with some absent. Altogether 25,000 to 30,000 clones are present, around 84% being singletons, with the ten largest covering under 2.5%. This chain links TRBV7-8 with TRBJ2-3; D tentatively fits TRBD1 or TRBD2 (5 bases each). The TCR was taken from a human donor with high-grade serous ovarian cancer. Sample: tumor tissue. The CDR3 here is CASSLAGVFTDTQYF. The CDR3 DNA reads TGTGCCAGCAGCTTAGCGGGGGTCTTCACAGATACGCAGTATTTT.